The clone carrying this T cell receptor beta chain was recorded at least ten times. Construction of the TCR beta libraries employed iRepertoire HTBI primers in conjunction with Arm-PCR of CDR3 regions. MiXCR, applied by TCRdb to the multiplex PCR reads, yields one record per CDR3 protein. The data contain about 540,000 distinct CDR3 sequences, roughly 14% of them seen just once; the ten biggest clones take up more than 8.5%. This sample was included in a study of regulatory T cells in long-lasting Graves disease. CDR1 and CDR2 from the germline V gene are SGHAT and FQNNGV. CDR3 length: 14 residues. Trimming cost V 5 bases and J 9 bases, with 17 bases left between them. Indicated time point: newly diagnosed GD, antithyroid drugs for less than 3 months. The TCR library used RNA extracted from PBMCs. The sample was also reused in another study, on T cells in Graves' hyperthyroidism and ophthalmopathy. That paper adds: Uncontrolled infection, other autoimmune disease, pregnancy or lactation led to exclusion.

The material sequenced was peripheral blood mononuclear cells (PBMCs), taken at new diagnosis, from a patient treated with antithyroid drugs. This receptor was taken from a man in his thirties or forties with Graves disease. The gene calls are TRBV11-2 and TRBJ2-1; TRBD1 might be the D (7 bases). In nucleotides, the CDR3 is TGTGCCAGCAGCATCGGGTCGCAGGGGGGTGAGCAGTTCTTC. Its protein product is CASSIGSQGGEQFF.